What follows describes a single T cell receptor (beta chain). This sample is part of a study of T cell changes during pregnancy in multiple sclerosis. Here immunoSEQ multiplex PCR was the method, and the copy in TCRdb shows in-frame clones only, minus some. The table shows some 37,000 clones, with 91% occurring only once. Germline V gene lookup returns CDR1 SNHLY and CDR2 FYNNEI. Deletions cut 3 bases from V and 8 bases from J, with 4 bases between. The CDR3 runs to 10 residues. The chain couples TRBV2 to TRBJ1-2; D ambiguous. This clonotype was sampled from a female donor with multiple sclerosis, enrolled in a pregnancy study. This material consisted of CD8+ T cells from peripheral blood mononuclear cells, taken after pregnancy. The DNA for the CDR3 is TGTGCCAGCAGTGACGAGGGCTACACCTTC. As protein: CASSDEGYTF.